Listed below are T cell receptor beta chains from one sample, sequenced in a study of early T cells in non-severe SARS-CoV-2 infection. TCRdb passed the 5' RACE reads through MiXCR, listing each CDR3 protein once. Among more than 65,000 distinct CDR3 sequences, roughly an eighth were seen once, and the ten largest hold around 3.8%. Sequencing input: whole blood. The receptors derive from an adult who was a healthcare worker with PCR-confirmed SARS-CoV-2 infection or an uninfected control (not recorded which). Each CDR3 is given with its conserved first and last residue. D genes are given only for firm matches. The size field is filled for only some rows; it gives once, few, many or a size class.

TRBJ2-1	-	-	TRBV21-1	TGTGCCAGCAGCAACGCGGGAGGCAGATACAATGAGCAGTTCTTC	CASSNAGGRYNEQFF
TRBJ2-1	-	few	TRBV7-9	TGTGCCAGCACCAAAAACAGGGGAGCGGACTACAGTACAATGAGGCAGTTCTTC	CASTKNRGADYSTMRQFF
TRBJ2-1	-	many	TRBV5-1	TGCGCCAGCAGCTTGGGTGCCACCTACAATGAGCAGTTCTTC	CASSLGATYNEQFF
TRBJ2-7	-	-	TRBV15	TGTGCCACCAGCAGAGACCAGGGCAAGTACGAGCAGTACTTC	CATSRDQGKYEQYF
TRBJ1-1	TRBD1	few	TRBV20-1	TGCAGTGCTTCACTCCAGGGGGGGACTGAAGCTTTCTTT	CSASLQGGTEAFF
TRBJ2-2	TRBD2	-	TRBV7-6	TGTGCCAGCAGCTCAAATAGCGGGAGGGCCGGGACCGGGGAGCTGTTTTTT	CASSSNSGRAGTGELFF
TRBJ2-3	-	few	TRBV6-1	TGTGCCAGCAGTGAACTCCTAGCAACAGATACGCAGTATTTT	CASSELLATDTQYF
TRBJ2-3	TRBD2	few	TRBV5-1	TGCGCCAGCAGCTACCTAGCGGCCAGCACAGATACGCAGTATTTT	CASSYLAASTDTQYF
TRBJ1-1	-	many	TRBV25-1	TGTGCCAGCAGTGACGATGGGGGGCTCAAGGGCACTGAAGCTTTCTTT	CASSDDGGLKGTEAFF
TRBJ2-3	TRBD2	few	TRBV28	TGTGCCAGCAGTAGACTAGCGGGCCTCACAGATACGCAGTATTTT	CASSRLAGLTDTQYF
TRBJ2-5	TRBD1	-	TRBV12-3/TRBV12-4	TGTGCCAGCAGTTTAAACGGACAGGGGGTCCAAGAGACCCAGTACTTC	CASSLNGQGVQETQYF
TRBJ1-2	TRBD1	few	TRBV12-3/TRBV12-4	TGTGCCAGCAGTGCTACCGGGACAGAGAAAGTTTATGGCTACACCTTC	CASSATGTEKVYGYTF
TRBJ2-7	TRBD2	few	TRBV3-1	TGTGCCAGCAGCCAAGATATTCGGGAGGGCTTCTTCAACGAGCAGTACTTC	CASSQDIREGFFNEQYF
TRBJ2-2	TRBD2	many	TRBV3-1	TGTGCCAGCAGCCAAGACTCAGCGGGAGGAATGAACACCGGGGAGCTGTTTTTT	CASSQDSAGGMNTGELFF
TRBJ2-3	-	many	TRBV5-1	TGCGCCAGCAGCTTAGCCGGGCGGGCCTACACAGATACGCAGTATTTT	CASSLAGRAYTDTQYF
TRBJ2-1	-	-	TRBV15	TGTGCCACCAGCAGAGATAGGTACAATGAGCAGTTCTTC	CATSRDRYNEQFF
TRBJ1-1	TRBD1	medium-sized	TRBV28	TGTGCCAGCAGTCAGGGGGCGAGGACTGAAGCTTTCTTT	CASSQGARTEAFF
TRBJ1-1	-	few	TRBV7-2	TGTGCCAGCAGCTTAGGACCTGCCAACACTGAAGCTTTCTTT	CASSLGPANTEAFF
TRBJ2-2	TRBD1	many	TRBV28	TGTGCCAGCAGCCCCCACAGGGGAACCGGGGAGCTGTTTTTT	CASSPHRGTGELFF
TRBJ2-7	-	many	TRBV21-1	TGTGCCAGCAGCTCAGACAGGGGGCGCGTGGAGGGGTACGAGCAGTACTTC	CASSSDRGRVEGYEQYF
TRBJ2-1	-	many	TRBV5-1	TGCGCCAGCAGCTTACCGGGATACAATGAGCAGTTCTTC	CASSLPGYNEQFF
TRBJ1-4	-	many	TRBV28	TGTGCCAGCTTGACACTTACCCGAACTAATGAAAAACTGTTTTTT	CASLTLTRTNEKLFF
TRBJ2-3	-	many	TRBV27	TGTGCCAGCAGTCCTCCGTACTCAGATACGCAGTATTTT	CASSPPYSDTQYF
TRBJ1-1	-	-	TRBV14	TGTGCCAGCATGGGGGTTGAGAACACTGAAGCTTTCTTT	CASMGVENTEAFF
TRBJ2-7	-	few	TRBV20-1	TGCAGTGCTATTCGACAGCGAAACTCCTACGAGCAGTACTTC	CSAIRQRNSYEQYF
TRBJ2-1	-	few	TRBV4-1	TGCGCCAGCAGCCAAGAGGACGCAGCGATGGCCAATGAGCAGTTCTTC	CASSQEDAAMANEQFF
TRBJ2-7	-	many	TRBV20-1	TGCAGTGCTAGCTCAATACAGGGTTACGAGCAGTACTTC	CSASSIQGYEQYF
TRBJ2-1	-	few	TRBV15	TGTGCCACCAGTAGAGCGGTCTACAATGAGCAGTTCTTC	CATSRAVYNEQFF
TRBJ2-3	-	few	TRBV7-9	TGTGCCAGCAGCCCGGTTGGCGAGACCACAGATACGCAGTATTTT	CASSPVGETTDTQYF
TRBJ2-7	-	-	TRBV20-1	TGCAGTGCTAGAGAGGGGAGCGAGAGAGCCTACGAGCAGTACTTC	CSAREGSERAYEQYF
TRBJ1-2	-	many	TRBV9	TGTGCCAGCAGCGTAGGGCAACTTAACTATGGCTACACCTTC	CASSVGQLNYGYTF
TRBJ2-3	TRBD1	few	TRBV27	TGTGCCAGCAGTTCCCCCACAGGGGGCCCCACAGATACGCAGTATTTT	CASSSPTGGPTDTQYF
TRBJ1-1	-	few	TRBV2	TGTGCCAGCAGTGAAGCCGGGCCTGAAGCTTTCTTT	CASSEAGPEAFF
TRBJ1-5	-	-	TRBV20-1	TGCAGTGCCCAATTTTCCCAAGGTCAGCCCCAGCATTTT	CSAQFSQGQPQHF
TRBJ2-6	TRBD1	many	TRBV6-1	TGTGCCAGCAGTGAACAGGGGGCTGGGGCCAACGTCCTGATTTTC	CASSEQGAGANVLIF
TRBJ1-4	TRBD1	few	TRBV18	TGTGCCAGCTCACTTTCTACCGGGACAGTGAGTGAAAAACTGTTTTTT	CASSLSTGTVSEKLFF
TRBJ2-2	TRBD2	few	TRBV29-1	TGCAGCGCGGGACTAGCGTCCGGGGAGCTGTTTTTT	CSAGLASGELFF
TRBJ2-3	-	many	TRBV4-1	TGCGCCAGCAGCCAAGAATCCTGGGCGCAGTATTTT	CASSQESWAQYF
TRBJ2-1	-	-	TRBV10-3	TGTGCCATCAGTGATGGACAGAGAGAGTTCTTC	CAISDGQREFF
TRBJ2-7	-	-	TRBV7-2	TGTGCCAGCAGAGTGCATCCTGCCGCCCCTCCTGACGAGCAGTACTTC	CASRVHPAAPPDEQYF
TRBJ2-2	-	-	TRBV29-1	TGCAGCGTCCCGGAACGGGGACTCAACACCGGGGAGCTGTTTTTT	CSVPERGLNTGELFF
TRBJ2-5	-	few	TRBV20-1	TGCAGTGCTAGTGCTAGCGACCAAGAGACCCAGTACTTC	CSASASDQETQYF
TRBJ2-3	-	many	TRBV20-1	TGCAGTGCTGAGCCCCTAAGTGGTGAAGATACGCAGTATTTT	CSAEPLSGEDTQYF
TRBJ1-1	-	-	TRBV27	TGTGCCAGCAGTTCCCCGTACACTGAAGCTTTCTTT	CASSSPYTEAFF
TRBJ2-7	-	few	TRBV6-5	TGTGCCAGCAGTTACCAGGGACTTCAGGGCGAGCAGTACTTC	CASSYQGLQGEQYF
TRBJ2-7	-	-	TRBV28	TGTGCCAGCATGGACACGGGGAGCCACGAGCAGTACTTC	CASMDTGSHEQYF
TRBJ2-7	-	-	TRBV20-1	TGCAGTGCTCCCCGGGACTTAAACGAGCAGTACTTC	CSAPRDLNEQYF
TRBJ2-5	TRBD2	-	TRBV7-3	TGTGCCAGCAGGCATGGACTAGCGGAGGGGTACCAAGAGACCCAGTACTTC	CASRHGLAEGYQETQYF
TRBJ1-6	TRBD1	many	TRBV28	TGTGCCAGCAGTCCCCTGGGACAGGGTAGGAATTCACCCCTCCACTTT	CASSPLGQGRNSPLHF
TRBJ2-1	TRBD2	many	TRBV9	TGTGCCAGCAGCGTTTCGGGACTAGCGGGTTACAATGAGCAGTTCTTC	CASSVSGLAGYNEQFF
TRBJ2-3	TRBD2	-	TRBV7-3	TGTGCCAGCAGCCCGTCACTAGCGGGAGGGCCTGATACGCAGTATTTT	CASSPSLAGGPDTQYF
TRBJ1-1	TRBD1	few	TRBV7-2	TGTGCCAGCAGCCCAGGGGGGAGGCGGATGAACACTGAAGCTTTCTTT	CASSPGGRRMNTEAFF
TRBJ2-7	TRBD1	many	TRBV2	TGTGCCAGCAGTAAACAGCCGGGACAGGTCGCCTACGAGCAGTACTTC	CASSKQPGQVAYEQYF
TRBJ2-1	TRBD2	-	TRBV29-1	TGCAGCGTTGATCGGAGGGGACTAGGTTACAATGAGCAGTTCTTC	CSVDRRGLGYNEQFF